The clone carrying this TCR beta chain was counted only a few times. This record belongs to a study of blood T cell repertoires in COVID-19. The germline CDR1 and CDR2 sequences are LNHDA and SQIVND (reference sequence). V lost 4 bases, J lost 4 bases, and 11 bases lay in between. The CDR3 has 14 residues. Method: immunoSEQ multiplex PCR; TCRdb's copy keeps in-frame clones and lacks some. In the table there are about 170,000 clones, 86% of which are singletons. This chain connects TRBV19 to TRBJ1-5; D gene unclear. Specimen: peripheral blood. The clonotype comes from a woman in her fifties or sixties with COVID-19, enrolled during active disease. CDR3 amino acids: CASSTLYGNQPQHF. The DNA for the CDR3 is TGTGCCAGTAGTACCCTTTACGGGAATCAGCCCCAGCATTTT.